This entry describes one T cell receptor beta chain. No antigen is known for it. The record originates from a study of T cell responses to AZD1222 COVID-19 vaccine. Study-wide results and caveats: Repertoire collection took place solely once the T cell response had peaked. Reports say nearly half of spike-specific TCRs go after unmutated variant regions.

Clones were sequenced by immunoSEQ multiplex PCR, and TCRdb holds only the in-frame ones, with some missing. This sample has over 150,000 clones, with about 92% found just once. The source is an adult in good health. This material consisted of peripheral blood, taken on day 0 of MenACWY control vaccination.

CDR3 nucleotides: TGTGCCAGTAGTCCAATGACTAGCGGGAAAGATGAGCAGTTCTTC. It encodes CASSPMTSGKDEQFF. The chain uses TRBV19 and TRBJ2-1, with 11 bases aligning to TRBD2. Trimming cost V 5 bases and J 8 bases; bases outside gene matches: 8. Germline values: CDR1 LNHDA, CDR2 SQIVND (reference sequence). The CDR3 extends over 15 amino acids. Using reference TRBV19 and TRBJ2-1 for the parts outside the CDR3, the full variable domain is DGGITQSPKYLFRKEGQNVTLSCEQNLNHDAMYWYRQDPGQGLRLIYYSQIVNDFQKGDIAEGYSVSREKKESFPLTVTSAQKNPTAFYLCASSPMTSGKDEQFFGPGTRLTVL.